The next 31 T cell receptor beta chains were all read from a single sample in a study of PD-1 blockade in classical Hodgkin lymphoma. Relapse after autologous stem cell transplantation occurred in every patient, and brentuximab vedotin exposure varied. Clones were read by immunoSEQ multiplex PCR, and TCRdb kept only the in-frame ones, dropping some. The sample lists around 13,000 clones, approximately 80% occurring once. This specimen consisted of peripheral blood mononuclear cells (PBMCs), obtained at baseline. The receptors stem from a human donor with classical Hodgkin lymphoma.

The V gene is TRBV5-1, the J gene TRBJ2-1; 7 positions agree with TRBD1. The CDR3 extends over 14 amino acids. Losses at the gene ends were 4 bases for V and 4 bases for J; bases not matched to a gene: 5. CDR1 SGHRS and CDR2 YFSETQ come from the germline V gene. The CDR3, as DNA: TGCGCCAGCAGCCATCGGACAGGATACAATGAGCAGTTCTTC. Its protein is CASSHRTGYNEQFF.

The CDR3 bases are TGTGCCAGCAGCGTAGGGGGCGGGGGGGCCTACGAGCAGTACTTC. This gives the protein CASSVGGGGAYEQYF. The chain joins TRBV5-4 to TRBJ2-7; TRBD2 agrees at 9 bases. The CDR3 runs to 15 residues. With 4 bases clipped from V and 2 bases from J, the junction kept 7 bases outside the gene matches. Germline assignment: CDR1 SGHNT and CDR2 YYREEE (reference sequence).

The rearrangement uses TRBV4-2 and TRBJ2-3, with TRBD2 identical over 11 bases. The CDR3 spans 13 residues. The germline gives CDR1 LGHNA, CDR2 YNFKEQ. V shed 7 bases and J 7 bases; nucleotides not matched to a gene: 4. CDR3 sequence: CASKTSGENTQYF. In nucleotides, the CDR3 is TGTGCCAGCAAGACTAGCGGGGAAAATACGCAGTATTTT.

The CDR3 here is CASSLGLAYNEQFF. In DNA, the CDR3 is TGTGCCAGCAGCTTGGGACTAGCCTACAATGAGCAGTTCTTC. The J gene is TRBJ2-1, the V gene TRBV7-6, with 8 bases lining up with TRBD2. The CDR3 extends over 14 amino acids. CDR1 SGHVS and CDR2 FNYEAQ come from the germline V gene. V lost 3 bases to trimming and J lost 2 bases; unmatched junction nucleotides: 0.

V usage is TRBV11-3 and J usage is TRBJ2-5, with 7 bases lining up with TRBD2. J gave up 3 bases and V 2 bases, and 0 bases lay outside the gene matches. The germline gives CDR1 SGHNT, CDR2 YENEEA. The CDR3 is 13 residues long. As DNA, the CDR3 is TGTGCCAGCAGCTTACTAGCGGAAGAGACCCAGTACTTC. Translating gives CASSLLAEETQYF.

This clone was counted between two and nine times. The sample has other DNA sequences that encode this CDR3 too. The chain combines TRBV28 with TRBJ2-7; 13 bases agree with TRBD2. The CDR3 has 17 residues. J gave up 6 bases and V 0 bases, and 8 bases lay outside the gene matches. CDR1 is MDHEN and CDR2 is SYDVKM in the germline V gene. CDR3 residues: CASSLWELAGGPGEQYF. The CDR3 DNA is TGTGCCAGCAGTTTATGGGAACTAGCGGGGGGGCCCGGCGAGCAGTACTTC.

This chain links TRBV4-1 with TRBJ2-2, with TRBD1 matching 8 bases. Germline CDR1 is MGHRA and CDR2 is YSYEKL. V shed 4 bases, J shed 3 bases, and the junction held 13 bases outside the gene matches. CDR3 length: 18 amino acids. The DNA of the CDR3 is TGCGCCAGCAGCCGAATAATGGGAGCGGACAGGGACACCGGGGAGCTGTTTTTT. It encodes CASSRIMGADRDTGELFF.

This chain connects TRBV11-2 to TRBJ1-1; tentative D call: TRBD1 (5 bases). V was pared by 0 bases and J by 1 base, with 9 bases between. The CDR3 loop spans 15 amino acids. Germline V gene data show CDR1 as SGHAT and CDR2 as FQNNGV. The CDR3 region has the DNA TGTGCCAGCAGCTTAGATTGGGGGGGGAACACTGAAGCTTTCTTT. Its protein is CASSLDWGGNTEAFF.

The chain couples TRBV27 to TRBJ1-2, with D unresolved. The CDR3 sequence is 13 residues long. Germline V lookup: CDR1 MNHEY, CDR2 SMNVEV (reference sequence). V gave up 2 bases and J gave up 8 bases, with 12 bases separating them. DNA for the CDR3: TGTGCCAGCAGTTTAAATCCCACGGGGGGCTACACCTTC. Translation: CASSLNPTGGYTF.

The chain has TRBV4-3 and TRBJ1-2; 7 nucleotides line up with TRBD1. CDR3 length equals 15 residues. After removal of 0 bases from V and 4 bases from J, the junction contained 5 bases not matched to a gene. CDR1 LGHNA and CDR2 YSLEER come from the germline V gene. Written as DNA, the CDR3 is TGCGCCAGCAGCCAAGACCCCAGGGGGACCTATGGCTACACCTTC. Its translation: CASSQDPRGTYGYTF.

About this clone: The sample holds other DNA sequences that translate to the same CDR3. The chain joins TRBV7-2 to TRBJ1-3; no reliable D call. The CDR3 length is 13 residues. Trimming stripped 4 bases from V and 0 bases from J, with 4 bases between. Germline V gives CDR1 SGHTA, CDR2 FQGNSA. The CDR3: CASSSYSGNTIYF. The CDR3 DNA follows: TGTGCCAGCAGCTCCTACTCTGGAAACACCATATATTTT.

The chain uses TRBV19 and TRBJ1-5; no definite D call. The V end was cut by 3 bases, the J end by 4 bases, with 7 bases between. The CDR3 totals 13 residues. Germline V CDR1 and CDR2: LNHDA, SQIVND (reference sequence). The CDR3 loop reads CASSIGTNQPQHF. The CDR3, as DNA: TGTGCCAGTAGTATCGGTACGAATCAGCCCCAGCATTTT.

The chain is built from TRBV15 and TRBJ2-7; 10 bases are a match to TRBD2. This CDR3 has 16 residues. CDR1 is LNHNV and CDR2 is YYDKDF in the germline V gene (reference sequence). Trimming cost V 1 base and J 0 bases; bases outside gene matches: 3. The CDR3: CATSRGLAGTSYEQYF. Written as DNA, the CDR3 is TGTGCCACCAGCAGAGGACTAGCGGGCACCTCCTACGAGCAGTACTTC.

CDR3 coding DNA: TGTGCCAGCCGACGGGGGGGCCTAGATACGCAGTATTTT. This sequence encodes CASRRGGLDTQYF. This rearrangement joins TRBV2 to TRBJ2-3, with 8 bases aligning to TRBD2. V shed 8 bases, J shed 5 bases, and the junction held 6 bases outside the gene matches. The germline V gene has CDR1 SNHLY and CDR2 FYNNEI. The CDR3 is 13 residues long.

This chain links TRBV6-1 with TRBJ2-3; D ambiguous. V lost 3 bases to trimming and J lost 1 base, with 8 bases between them. Germline lookup yields CDR1 MNHNS and CDR2 SASEGT. The CDR3 is 14 residues long. Here the CDR3 reads CASSDSWGTDTQYF. The DNA of the CDR3 is TGTGCCAGCAGTGATTCGTGGGGCACAGATACGCAGTATTTT.

The J gene is TRBJ2-7, the V gene TRBV5-8, with D hard to call. The CDR3 is 14 amino acids. V was pared by 4 bases and J by 5 bases, with 16 bases between. Germline CDR1 and CDR2: SGHTS and YDEGEE. The CDR3 sequence: CASSLRTFPNEQYF. Written as DNA, the CDR3 is TGTGCCAGCAGCCTCAGGACGTTCCCGAACGAGCAGTACTTC.

The chain couples TRBV7-2 to TRBJ2-5, with D uncertain. Trimming took 5 bases from V and 1 from J, leaving 14 bases between them. Germline CDR1 SGHTA, CDR2 FQGNSA. The CDR3 extends over 15 amino acids. Here the CDR3 DNA reads TGTGCCAGCAGCCAACGGGCGGATACCCAAGAGACCCAGTACTTC. It codes for CASSQRADTQETQYF.

This chain connects TRBV14 to TRBJ1-2; D is ambiguous. This CDR3 has 13 amino acids. The germline V gene has CDR1 SGHDN and CDR2 FVKESK. V lost 4 bases to trimming and J lost 7 bases, with 13 bases between them. The CDR3 spells CASSRDNSGGYTF. DNA for the CDR3: TGTGCCAGCAGCCGTGACAACTCTGGTGGCTACACCTTC.

Only one count was recorded for this clone. This chain links TRBV6-5 with TRBJ2-3; D not resolved. Deletions cut 7 bases from V and 4 bases from J, with 12 bases between. Per the germline V gene, CDR1 is MNHEY and CDR2 is SVGAGI. CDR3 length: 13 amino acids. In DNA, the CDR3 is TGTGCCAGCAAACCTAGAGTTGCAGATACGCAGTATTTT. Translation gives CASKPRVADTQYF.

The table lists this clone with a count of one. Other DNA sequences from this sample encode an identical CDR3 as well. J is TRBJ2-7 and V is TRBV9; the D is unclear. The CDR3 has 12 amino acids. Trimming removed 3 bases from V and 4 bases from J, with 8 bases in between. In germline, CDR1 is SGDLS, CDR2 YYNGEE. The DNA for the CDR3 is TGTGCCAGCAGCGCTAACAGATACGAGCAGTACTTC. Translated: CASSANRYEQYF.

This sequence joins TRBV5-1 and TRBJ2-5, with 9 positions matching TRBD2. The CDR3 is made up of 15 amino acids. From germline, CDR1 is SGHRS and CDR2 YFSETQ. V was clipped by 6 bases and J by 5 bases; unmatched bases: 11. DNA for the CDR3: TGCGCCAGCACCCCCCAGAGCGGGGGGAGGGAGACCCAGTACTTC. It yields the protein CASTPQSGGRETQYF.

The V call is TRBV6-1, the J call TRBJ1-1; D is ambiguous. The ends were cut back, 5 bases at V and 11 bases at J, with 15 bases in the middle. Germline V gene lookup returns CDR1 MNHNS and CDR2 SASEGT. This CDR3 spans 12 amino acids. The CDR3 DNA reads TGTGCCAGCAGTCGGACGGGTTCGAGGGCTTTCTTT. It translates to CASSRTGSRAFF.

CDR3 protein: CASSPGQGIRTEAFF. The DNA of the CDR3 is TGTGCCAGCAGCCCAGGGCAGGGAATTCGGACTGAAGCTTTCTTT. J is TRBJ1-1 and V is TRBV2, with D possibly being TRBD1 (5 bases). Per germline, CDR1 SNHLY and CDR2 FYNNEI. CDR3 length: 15 residues. V lost 6 bases to trimming and J lost 5 bases, with 19 bases between them. Drawing the rest from reference TRBV2 and TRBJ1-1, the complete variable domain is EPEVTQTPSHQVTQMGQEVILRCVPISNHLYFYWYRQILGQKVEFLVSFYNNEISEKSEIFDDQFSVERPDGSNFTLKIRSTKLEDSAMYFCASSPGQGIRTEAFFGQGTRLTVV.

This clone was recorded a few times. The rearrangement links TRBV28 to TRBJ2-1; 10 positions agree with TRBD2. Germline V gene data show CDR1 as MDHEN and CDR2 as SYDVKM. CDR3 length: 17 residues. V lost 3 bases and J lost 4; bases outside the gene matches: 9. The CDR3 DNA is TGTGCCAGCAGTTTCTCTCAGCGGGGGGGCATATACAATGAGCAGTTCTTC. Amino acids: CASSFSQRGGIYNEQFF.

The J gene is TRBJ1-2, the V gene TRBV6-6, with TRBD1 as a possible D gene (5 bases). This CDR3 contains 12 residues. Trimming pared 2 bases from V and 4 bases from J, leaving 5 bases between. CDR1 and CDR2 from the germline V gene are MNHNY and SVGAGI (reference sequence). The CDR3 sequence is CASSYGGYGYTF. Written as DNA, the CDR3 is TGTGCCAGCAGTTACGGGGGCTATGGCTACACCTTC.

Turning to this clone: Other nucleotide sequences from this sample produce the same CDR3. This rearrangement joins TRBV5-1 to TRBJ2-2; TRBD1 or TRBD2 may be the D gene (5 bases each). Germline V gene data show CDR1 as SGHRS and CDR2 as YFSETQ. Deletions cut 4 bases from V and 5 bases from J, with 12 bases between. The CDR3 consists of 14 residues. The chain's CDR3 is CASSPGTLTGELFF. CDR3 nucleotide sequence: TGCGCCAGCAGCCCAGGGACCTTAACCGGGGAGCTGTTTTTT.

This clone has only a few counts. The chain carries TRBV18 and TRBJ2-7, with D unresolved. Trimming pared 2 bases from V and 3 bases from J, leaving 8 bases between. Germline V lookup: CDR1 KGHSH, CDR2 LQKENI. This CDR3 contains 13 residues. The CDR3 DNA reads TGTGCCAGCTCACCATCTTATAGCTACGAGCAGTACTTC. This sequence encodes CASSPSYSYEQYF.

The chain couples TRBV29-1 to TRBJ1-2; weak D call: TRBD1 (5 bases). The V and J ends lost 3 bases and 2 bases respectively, with 7 bases between them. Germline CDR1 is SQVTM and CDR2 is ANQGSEA. CDR3 length: 12 residues. In DNA, the CDR3 is TGCAGCGTTGACCCAGGGAACTATGGCTACACCTTC. Protein: CSVDPGNYGYTF. The variable domain in full, with the rest retrieved from reference TRBV29-1 and TRBJ1-2, is SAVISQKPSRDICQRGTSLTIQCQVDSQVTMMFWYRQQPGQSLTLIATANQGSEATYESGFVIDKFPISRPNLTFSTLTVSNMSPEDSSIYLCSVDPGNYGYTFGSGTRLTVV.

CDR3 protein: CTSPLAGSEWEQFF. CDR3 DNA: TGCACCAGCCCACTAGCGGGGTCCGAATGGGAGCAGTTCTTC. This chain uses TRBV1 with TRBJ2-1; the D segment call TRBD2 is taken from the table without a DNA check. TRBV1 is assigned pseudogene status. The CDR3 spans 14 residues.

Of note for this clone: The sample contains more than one DNA sequence encoding this CDR3. CDR3 region: CASSLGLAGGESLYF. The DNA for the CDR3 is TGCGCCAGCAGCTTGGGGCTAGCGGGGGGTGAGAGCCTGTACTTC. V is TRBV5-1 and J is TRBJ2-7, with 11 nucleotides matching TRBD2. There are 15 residues in the CDR3. V gave up 0 bases and J gave up 12 bases; unmatched junction bases: 11. The germline gives CDR1 SGHRS, CDR2 YFSETQ.

This clone was found a few times. The rearrangement uses TRBV6-1 and TRBJ1-2; 8 bases are shared with TRBD1. The CDR3 spans 15 residues. Germline CDR1 is MNHNS and CDR2 is SASEGT. J lost 6 bases, V lost 1 base, and 7 bases had no gene match. CDR3 protein: CASSEGQGIAHGYTF. CDR3 coding DNA: TGTGCCAGCAGTGAAGGACAGGGGATTGCGCATGGCTACACCTTC.